This T cell receptor beta chain was documented in a study of blood T cell repertoires in COVID-19. Whole-study context: The samples span acute and convalescent COVID-19 from the United States, Italy and Spain. From T cells, B-cell-depleted T cells, or PBMCs came the material, which was cDNA or gDNA.

In the original workflow: Amplification with reference gene primers provided the estimates of nucleated cell counts. The repertoire was sequenced with immunoSEQ multiplex PCR; TCRdb's copy has only in-frame clones and lacks some. That table furnishes V, J and clone size, whereas the DNA furnished D and trimming. The sample holds a few hundred thousand clones, about 88% seen once. Patients from Seattle were sampled longitudinally, starting during active infection. This CDR3 spans 14 amino acids. Per germline, CDR1 SGDLS and CDR2 YYNGEE. The ends were cut back, 4 bases at V and 8 bases at J, with 19 bases in the middle.

The sequencing input was peripheral blood. This rearrangement joins TRBV9 to TRBJ2-7; possible D gene TRBD1, 6 bases. This TCR came from a woman aged 55-69 years with COVID-19, enrolled during active disease. As DNA, the CDR3 is TGTGCCAGCAGCCCACATGGTCGACAGGACCAGCAGTACTTC. It is translated as CASSPHGRQDQQYF.